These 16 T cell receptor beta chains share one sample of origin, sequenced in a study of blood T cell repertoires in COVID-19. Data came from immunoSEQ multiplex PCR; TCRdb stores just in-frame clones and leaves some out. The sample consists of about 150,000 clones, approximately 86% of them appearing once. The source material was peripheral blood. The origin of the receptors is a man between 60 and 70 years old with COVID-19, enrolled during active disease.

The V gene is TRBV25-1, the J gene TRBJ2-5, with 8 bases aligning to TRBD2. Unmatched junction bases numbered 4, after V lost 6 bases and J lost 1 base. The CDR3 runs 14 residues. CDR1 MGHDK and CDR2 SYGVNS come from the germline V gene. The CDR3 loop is CASRGAGGQETQYF. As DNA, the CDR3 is TGTGCCAGCAGGGGGGCGGGGGGCCAAGAGACCCAGTACTTC.

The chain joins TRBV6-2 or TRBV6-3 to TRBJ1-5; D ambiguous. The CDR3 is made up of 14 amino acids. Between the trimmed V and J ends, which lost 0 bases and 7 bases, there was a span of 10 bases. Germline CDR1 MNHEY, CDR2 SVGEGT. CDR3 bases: TGTGCCAGCAGTTACTCGACACCTGCGCAGCCCCAGCATTTT. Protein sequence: CASSYSTPAQPQHF.

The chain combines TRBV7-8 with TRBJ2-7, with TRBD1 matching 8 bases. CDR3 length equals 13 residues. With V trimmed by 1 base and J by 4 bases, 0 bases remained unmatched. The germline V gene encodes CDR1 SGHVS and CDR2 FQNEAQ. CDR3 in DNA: TGTGCCAGCAGCTTAGACAGGGGGTACGAGCAGTACTTC. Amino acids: CASSLDRGYEQYF.

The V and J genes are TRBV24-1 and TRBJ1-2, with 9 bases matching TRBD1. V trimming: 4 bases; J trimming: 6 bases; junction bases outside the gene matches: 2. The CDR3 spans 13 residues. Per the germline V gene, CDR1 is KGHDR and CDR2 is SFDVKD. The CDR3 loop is CATSEDRGDGYTF. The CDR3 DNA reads TGTGCCACCAGTGAGGACAGGGGTGATGGCTACACCTTC.

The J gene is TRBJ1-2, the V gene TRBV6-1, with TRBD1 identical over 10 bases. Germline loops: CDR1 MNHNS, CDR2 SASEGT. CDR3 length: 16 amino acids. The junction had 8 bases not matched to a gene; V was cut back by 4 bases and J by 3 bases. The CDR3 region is CASSAAGTGVDYGYTF. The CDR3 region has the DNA TGTGCCAGCAGTGCGGCCGGGACAGGGGTTGACTATGGCTACACCTTC.

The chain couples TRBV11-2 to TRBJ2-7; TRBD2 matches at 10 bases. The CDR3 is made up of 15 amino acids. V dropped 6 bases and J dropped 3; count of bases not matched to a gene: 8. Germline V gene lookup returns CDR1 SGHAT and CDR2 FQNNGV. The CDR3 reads CASRHSGRRSYEQYF. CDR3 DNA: TGTGCCAGCAGACATAGCGGGAGGAGAAGCTACGAGCAGTACTTC.

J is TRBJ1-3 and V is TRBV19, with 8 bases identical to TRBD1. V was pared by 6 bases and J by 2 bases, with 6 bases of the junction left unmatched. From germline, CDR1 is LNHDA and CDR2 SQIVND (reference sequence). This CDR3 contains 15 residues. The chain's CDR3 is CASRAGGPTGNTIYF. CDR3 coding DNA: TGTGCCAGTAGGGCAGGGGGCCCCACTGGAAACACCATATATTTT.

The chain's CDR3 is CASSQQGVPYEQYF. The CDR3 DNA follows: TGTGCCAGTAGCCAACAGGGGGTCCCCTACGAGCAGTACTTC. The chain employs TRBV19 and TRBJ2-7, with TRBD1 matching 8 bases. The germline V gene has CDR1 LNHDA and CDR2 SQIVND (reference sequence). V was pared by 6 bases and J by 2 bases, with 6 bases of the junction left unmatched. The length of the CDR3 is 14 residues.

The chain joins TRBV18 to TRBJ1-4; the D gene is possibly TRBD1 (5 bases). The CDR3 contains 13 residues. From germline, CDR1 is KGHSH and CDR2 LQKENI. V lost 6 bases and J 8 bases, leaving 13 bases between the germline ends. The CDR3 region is CASSGQNEEKLFF. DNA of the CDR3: TGTGCCAGCTCGGGGCAGAATGAGGAAAAACTGTTTTTT.

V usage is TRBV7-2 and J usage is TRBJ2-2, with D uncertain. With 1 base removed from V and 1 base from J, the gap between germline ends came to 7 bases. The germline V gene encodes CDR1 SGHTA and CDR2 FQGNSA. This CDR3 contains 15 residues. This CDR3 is CASSLGALNTGELFF. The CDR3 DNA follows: TGTGCCAGCAGCTTAGGGGCCTTGAACACCGGGGAGCTGTTTTTT.

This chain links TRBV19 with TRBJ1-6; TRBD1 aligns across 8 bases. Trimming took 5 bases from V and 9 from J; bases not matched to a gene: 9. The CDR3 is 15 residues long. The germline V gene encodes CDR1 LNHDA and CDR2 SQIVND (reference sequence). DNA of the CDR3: TGTGCCAGTAGTCTCCTGGACAGGGCGAGTTCACCCCTCCACTTT. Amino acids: CASSLLDRASSPLHF.

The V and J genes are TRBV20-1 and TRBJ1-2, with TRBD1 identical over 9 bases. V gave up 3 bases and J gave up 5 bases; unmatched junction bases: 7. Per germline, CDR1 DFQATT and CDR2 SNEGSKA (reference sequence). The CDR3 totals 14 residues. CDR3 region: CSASATGTGYGYTF. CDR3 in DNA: TGCAGTGCTAGTGCTACCGGGACAGGGTATGGCTACACCTTC.

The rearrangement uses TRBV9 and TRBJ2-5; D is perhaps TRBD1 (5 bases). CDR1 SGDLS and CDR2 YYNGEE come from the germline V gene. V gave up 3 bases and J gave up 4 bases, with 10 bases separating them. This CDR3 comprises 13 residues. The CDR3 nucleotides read TGTGCCAGCAGCGGCCAGGGTTCAGAGACCCAGTACTTC. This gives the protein CASSGQGSETQYF.

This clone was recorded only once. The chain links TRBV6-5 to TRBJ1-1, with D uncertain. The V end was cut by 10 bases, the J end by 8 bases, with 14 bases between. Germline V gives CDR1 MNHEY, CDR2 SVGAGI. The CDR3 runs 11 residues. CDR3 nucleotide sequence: TGTGCCACCCGTCGCGGGGTCGAAGCTTTCTTT. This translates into CATRRGVEAFF.

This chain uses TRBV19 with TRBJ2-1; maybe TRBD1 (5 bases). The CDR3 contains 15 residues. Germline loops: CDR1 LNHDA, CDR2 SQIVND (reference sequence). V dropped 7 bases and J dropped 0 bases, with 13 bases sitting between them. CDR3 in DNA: TGTGCCAGTACCCCAGACAGATTCTCCTACAATGAGCAGTTCTTC. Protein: CASTPDRFSYNEQFF. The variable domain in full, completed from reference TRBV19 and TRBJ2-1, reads DGGITQSPKYLFRKEGQNVTLSCEQNLNHDAMYWYRQDPGQGLRLIYYSQIVNDFQKGDIAEGYSVSREKKESFPLTVTSAQKNPTAFYLCASTPDRFSYNEQFFGPGTRLTVL.

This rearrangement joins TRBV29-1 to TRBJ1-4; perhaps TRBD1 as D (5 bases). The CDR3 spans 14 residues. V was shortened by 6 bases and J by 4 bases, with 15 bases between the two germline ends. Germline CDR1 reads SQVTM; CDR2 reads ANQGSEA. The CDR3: CSVLGGVLNEKLFF. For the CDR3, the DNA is TGCAGCGTGCTGGGGGGAGTACTTAATGAAAAACTGTTTTTT.